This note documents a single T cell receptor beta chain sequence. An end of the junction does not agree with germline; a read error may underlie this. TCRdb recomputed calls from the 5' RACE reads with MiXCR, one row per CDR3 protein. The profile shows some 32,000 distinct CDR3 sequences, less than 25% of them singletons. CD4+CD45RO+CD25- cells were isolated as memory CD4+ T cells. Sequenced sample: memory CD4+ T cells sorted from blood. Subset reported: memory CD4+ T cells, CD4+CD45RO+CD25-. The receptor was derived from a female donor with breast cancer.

The CDR3 sequence is CTSSQESGVAGVLLSYNEQFF. In nucleotides, the CDR3 is TGCACCAGTAGCCAAGAGTCGGGGGTAGCGGGAGTTCTTCTCTCCTACAATGAGCAGTTCTTC. The gene calls are TRBV4-3 and TRBJ2-1, with TRBD2 matching 9 bases. Germline CDR1 LGHNA, CDR2 YSLEER. This CDR3 is 21 amino acids long.